The 8 T cell receptor beta chains below all came from one sample that was sequenced in a study of cytomegalovirus exposure and HLA in healthy donors. Use of 60 Vbeta and 13 Jbeta primers characterized the PCR. Clones were sequenced by immunoSEQ multiplex PCR, and TCRdb holds only the in-frame ones, with some missing. This sample has some 85,000 clones, with approximately 71% found just once. The sequenced sample was PBMCs. The receptors originated from a man between 25 and 39 years old in good health and CMV-seronegative.

V and J are TRBV28 and TRBJ1-5; 7 nucleotides match TRBD1. The CDR3 covers 16 residues. Germline CDR1 reads MDHEN; CDR2 reads SYDVKM. After removal of 5 bases from V and 7 bases from J, the junction contained 14 bases not matched to a gene. The CDR3, as DNA: TGTGCCAGCAGTCTCCCCAGGGGGAGTAAGGAACAGCCCCAGCATTTT. Amino acids: CASSLPRGSKEQPQHF.

This clone was found a few times. The CDR3 sequence is CASSLVGQGNTGELFF. CDR3 DNA: TGTGCCAGCAGCTTAGTAGGGCAGGGGAACACCGGGGAGCTGTTTTTT. The V gene is TRBV7-2, the J gene TRBJ2-2, with D perhaps matching TRBD1 (5 bases). Germline CDR1 SGHTA, CDR2 FQGNSA. Trimming pared 1 base from V and 1 base from J, leaving 10 bases between. This CDR3 spans 16 amino acids.

The CDR3 DNA is TGTGCCAGCAGTGGACGGACAGGGTCCGGAAACACCATATATTTT. Encoded protein: CASSGRTGSGNTIYF. The chain links TRBV28 to TRBJ1-3; 8 bases fit TRBD1. This CDR3 has 15 residues. V gave up 5 bases and J gave up 4 bases; unmatched junction bases: 7. Per the germline V gene, CDR1 is MDHEN and CDR2 is SYDVKM. Full variable domain (remainder filled in from reference TRBV28 and TRBJ1-3): DVKVTQSSRYLVKRTGEKVFLECVQDMDHENMFWYRQDPGLGLRLIYFSYDVKMKEKGDIPEGYSVSREKKERFSLILESASTNQTSMYLCASSGRTGSGNTIYFGEGSWLTVV.

V is TRBV28 and J is TRBJ2-7; maybe TRBD1 (6 bases). This CDR3 comprises 14 residues. Trimming took off 5 bases at V and 1 base at J, with 12 bases between the two ends. Germline-derived CDR1 and CDR2 are MDHEN and SYDVKM. The CDR3 spells CASSQPQGSYEQYF. The DNA for the CDR3 is TGTGCCAGCAGTCAACCTCAGGGGTCCTACGAGCAGTACTTC.

The gene calls are TRBV9 and TRBJ2-5, with 8 positions matching TRBD1. V dropped 4 bases and J dropped 5; count of bases not matched to a gene: 7. CDR1 and CDR2 (germline): SGDLS, YYNGEE. The CDR3 runs to 14 residues. CDR3: CASSLRGRRETQYF. The CDR3 nucleotides read TGTGCCAGCAGCCTCAGGGGGCGCCGGGAGACCCAGTACTTC.

This chain links TRBV6-5 with TRBJ2-3; TRBD2 matches at 9 bases. Germline trimming cut 0 bases from V and 4 bases from J; bases unmatched to any gene: 5. CDR1 is MNHEY, CDR2 SVGAGI, per germline. This CDR3 contains 16 residues. CDR3 coding DNA: TGTGCCAGCAGTTACTCGGTTAGCGGGAGTCCAGATACGCAGTATTTT. This gives the protein CASSYSVSGSPDTQYF.

There are a few counts of this clone. The chain has TRBV4-2 and TRBJ1-2; D ambiguous. Looked up from germline, CDR1 is LGHNA and CDR2 is YNFKEQ. Deletions cut 0 bases from V and 0 bases from J, with 5 bases between. There are 14 residues in the CDR3. The CDR3 nucleotides are TGTGCCAGCAGCCAAGACAGATCTAACTATGGCTACACCTTC. Translating it yields CASSQDRSNYGYTF.

V and J are TRBV29-1 and TRBJ1-5; 9 nucleotides align to TRBD1. V lost 7 bases to trimming and J lost 5 bases; unmatched junction nucleotides: 6. Germline CDR1 and CDR2: SQVTM and ANQGSEA. This CDR3 comprises 13 residues. As DNA, the CDR3 is TGCAGCGCACGGACAGGGGTTGATCAGCCCCAGCATTTT. Protein product: CSARTGVDQPQHF.